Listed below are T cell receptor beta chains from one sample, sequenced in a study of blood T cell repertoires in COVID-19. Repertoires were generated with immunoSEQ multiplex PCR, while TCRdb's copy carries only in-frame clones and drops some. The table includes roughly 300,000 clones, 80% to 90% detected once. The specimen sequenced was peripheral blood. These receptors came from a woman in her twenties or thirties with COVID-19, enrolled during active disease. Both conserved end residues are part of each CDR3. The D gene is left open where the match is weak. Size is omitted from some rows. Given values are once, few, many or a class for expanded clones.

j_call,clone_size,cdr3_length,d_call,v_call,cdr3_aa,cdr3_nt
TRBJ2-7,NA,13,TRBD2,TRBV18,CASLGLAGTEQYF,TGTGCCAGTCTCGGACTAGCGGGGACCGAGCAGTACTTC
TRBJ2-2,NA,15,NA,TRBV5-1,CASSPLGPHIGELFF,TGCGCCAGCAGCCCCTTGGGCCCCCACATCGGGGAGCTGTTTTTT
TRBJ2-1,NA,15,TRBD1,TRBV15,CATSTQTGVGDEQFF,TGTGCCACCAGCACTCAGACAGGGGTAGGGGATGAGCAGTTCTTC
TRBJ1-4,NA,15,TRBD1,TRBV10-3,CAAATHGTGNEKLFF,TGTGCCGCGGCTACTCATGGGACAGGGAACGAAAAACTGTTTTTT
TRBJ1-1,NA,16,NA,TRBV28,CASSLPRYSRRAEAFF,TGTGCCAGCAGTTTACCCAGGTACTCCCGCCGCGCTGAAGCTTTCTTT
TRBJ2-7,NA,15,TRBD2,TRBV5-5,CASSLSGTSSYEQYF,TGTGCCAGCAGCTTATCCGGGACTAGTTCCTACGAGCAGTACTTC
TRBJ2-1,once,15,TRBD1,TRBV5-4,CASSFQGQGAGEQFF,TGTGCCAGCAGCTTCCAGGGACAGGGTGCTGGGGAGCAGTTCTTC
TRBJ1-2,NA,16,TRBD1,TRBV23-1,CASWGPNIRGRRGYTF,TGCGCCAGCTGGGGGCCCAATATCAGGGGGCGTCGTGGCTACACCTTC
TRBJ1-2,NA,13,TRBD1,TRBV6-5,CAIKPGQLYGYTF,TGTGCCATCAAACCGGGACAGCTCTATGGCTACACCTTC
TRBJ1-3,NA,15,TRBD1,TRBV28,CASSLDRGAGNTIYF,TGTGCCAGCAGTCTGGACAGGGGGGCCGGAAACACCATATATTTT
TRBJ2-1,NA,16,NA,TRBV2,CASSEGIQGPYNEQFF,TGTGCCAGCAGTGAAGGGATACAGGGCCCCTACAATGAGCAGTTCTTC
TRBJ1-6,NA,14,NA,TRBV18,CASSKDRKNSPLHF,TGTGCCAGCTCAAAAGACAGGAAGAATTCACCCCTCCACTTT
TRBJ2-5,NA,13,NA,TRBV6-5,CASSTDLQETQYF,TGTGCCAGCAGTACGGACTTACAAGAGACCCAGTACTTC
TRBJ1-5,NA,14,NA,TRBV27,CASRSGILNQPQHF,TGTGCCAGCCGATCCGGTATCCTAAATCAGCCCCAGCATTTT
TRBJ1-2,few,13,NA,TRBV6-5,CASSYPRGGGYTF,TGTGCCAGCAGTTACCCCCGAGGCGGTGGCTACACCTTC